This T cell receptor beta chain stems from a study of response to subunit inactivated influenza vaccine (dated by TCRdb to the late 2010s). As for the study more broadly: Deep quantitative T cell receptor repertoire profiling was used in the study to track responses to a trivalent subunit inactivated influenza vaccine. General study outcomes and caveats: It was suggested by the authors that each seasonal influenza vaccination may recruit only a limited number of new T cells.

The trim is 4 bases for V and 1 base for J, with a gap of 13 bases between the germline ends. The cysteine opens and the phenylalanine closes a CDR3 of 15 amino acids. Just the 45-base CDR3 DNA is kept, in frame starting at base 1. From the germline V gene, CDR1 is SGDLS and CDR2 is YYNGEE. This clonotype was seen more than once but under ten times. Its binding antigen is unknown. The record has no base qualities; no much larger clone is one base away. The library was produced with RT-PCR. TCRdb names Illumina HiSeq 2500 as the instrument used. The public reads were quality trimmed at Q25 with fastp and then assembled into clones with MiXCR by TCRdb, keeping productive beta chains. For every CDR3 protein sequence, its rows merge into one entry that carries the most common genes and DNA. Within this sample are approximately 680,000 distinct CDR3 sequences, with 15% to 19% of them counted one time only. Roughly 11% of the sample is held by the ten biggest clonotypes.

The material sequenced was PBMCs from blood, taken 12 days after vaccination. The clonotype comes from a man aged 45-65 years who received an inactivated influenza vaccine. Donor details come from another sample of the same person, matched by shared clones. The V and J genes are TRBV9 and TRBJ2-3; the D gene could be TRBD1 or TRBD2, each one agreeing over 5 bases. The sequenced DNA is TGTGCCAGCAGCCTAGTCGGGGCGGGCACAGATACGCAGTATTTT. This translates into CASSLVGAGTDTQYF.